This entry features one T cell receptor (beta chain) sequence. Its antigen is undetermined. This specimen belongs to a study of cytomegalovirus exposure and HLA in healthy donors. Trimming removed 6 bases from V and 4 bases from J, with 13 bases in between. Germline lookup yields CDR1 MNHEY and CDR2 SMNVEV (reference sequence). The CDR3 length is 14 residues. Findings of the study overall: Links to common viral pathogens appeared, in a later analysis, for several of the most significant clusters. About 87% or about 30% of the time was how often most TCR beta V segments were productive, according to an earlier analysis. Some V segments, including TRBV6-2 and TRBV6-3, were excluded as indistinguishable.

Despite likely unrecorded immune exposures, the donors were nominally healthy at the time of sampling. Both 60 Vbeta primers and 13 Jbeta primers went into the PCR. The table came from immunoSEQ multiplex PCR; TCRdb's copy has only in-frame clones and leaves some out. Of around 150,000 clones in the sample, roughly 80% are singletons; the top ten hold more than 3.5%. The J gene is TRBJ1-3, the V gene TRBV27; D is uncertain. This TCR derives from a woman aged 40 to 50 in good health and CMV-seropositive. The sample taken for sequencing was PBMCs. CDR3 amino acids: CASSQRSSGNTIYF. The DNA for the CDR3 is TGTGCCAGCAGCCAGCGGAGTTCGGGAAACACCATATATTTT.